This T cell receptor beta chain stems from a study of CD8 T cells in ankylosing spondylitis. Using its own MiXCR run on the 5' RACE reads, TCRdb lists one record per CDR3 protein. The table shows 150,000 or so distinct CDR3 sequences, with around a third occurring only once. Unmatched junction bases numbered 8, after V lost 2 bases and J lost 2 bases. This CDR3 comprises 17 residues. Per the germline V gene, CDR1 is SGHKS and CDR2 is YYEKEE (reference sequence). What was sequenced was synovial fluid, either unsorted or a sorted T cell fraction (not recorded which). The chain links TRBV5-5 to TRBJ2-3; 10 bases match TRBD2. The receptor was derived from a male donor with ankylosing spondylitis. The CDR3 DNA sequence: TGTGCCAGCAGCTTATTTCTAGCGGGGGCCCCCACAGATACGCAGTATTTT. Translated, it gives CASSLFLAGAPTDTQYF.